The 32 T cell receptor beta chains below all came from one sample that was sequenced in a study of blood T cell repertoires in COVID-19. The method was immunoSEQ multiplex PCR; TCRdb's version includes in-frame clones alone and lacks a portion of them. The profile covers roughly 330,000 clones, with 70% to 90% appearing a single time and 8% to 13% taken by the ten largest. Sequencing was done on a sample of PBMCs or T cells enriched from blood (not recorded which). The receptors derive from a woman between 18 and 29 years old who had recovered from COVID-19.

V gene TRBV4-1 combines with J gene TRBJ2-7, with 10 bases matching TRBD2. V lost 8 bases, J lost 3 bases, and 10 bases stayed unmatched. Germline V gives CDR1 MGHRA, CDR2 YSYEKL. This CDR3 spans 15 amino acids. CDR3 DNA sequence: TGCGCCAGCTCTTATGCGACTAGCGGGCTCTACGAGCAGTACTTC. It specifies CASSYATSGLYEQYF.

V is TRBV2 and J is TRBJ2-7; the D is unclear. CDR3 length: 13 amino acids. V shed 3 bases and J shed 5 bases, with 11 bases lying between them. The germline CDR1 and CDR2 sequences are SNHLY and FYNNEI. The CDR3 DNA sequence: TGTGCCAGCAGTGACAGTGAGGTCCACGAGCAGTACTTC. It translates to CASSDSEVHEQYF.

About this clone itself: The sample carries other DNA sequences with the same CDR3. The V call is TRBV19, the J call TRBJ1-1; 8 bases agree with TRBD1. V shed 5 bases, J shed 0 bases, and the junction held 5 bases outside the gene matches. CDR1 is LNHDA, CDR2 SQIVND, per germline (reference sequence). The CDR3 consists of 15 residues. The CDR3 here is CASSSRTGLNTEAFF. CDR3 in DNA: TGTGCCAGTAGTTCGCGGACAGGGCTGAACACTGAAGCTTTCTTT.

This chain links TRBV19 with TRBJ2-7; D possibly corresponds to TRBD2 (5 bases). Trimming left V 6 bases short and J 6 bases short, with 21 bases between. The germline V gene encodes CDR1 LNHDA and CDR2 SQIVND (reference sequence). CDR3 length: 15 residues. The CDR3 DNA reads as TGTGCCAGTAGCCCTAGCACCACGGAACCCCCCGAGCAGTACTTC. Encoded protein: CASSPSTTEPPEQYF. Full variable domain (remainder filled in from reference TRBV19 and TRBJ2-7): DGGITQSPKYLFRKEGQNVTLSCEQNLNHDAMYWYRQDPGQGLRLIYYSQIVNDFQKGDIAEGYSVSREKKESFPLTVTSAQKNPTAFYLCASSPSTTEPPEQYFGPGTRLTVT.

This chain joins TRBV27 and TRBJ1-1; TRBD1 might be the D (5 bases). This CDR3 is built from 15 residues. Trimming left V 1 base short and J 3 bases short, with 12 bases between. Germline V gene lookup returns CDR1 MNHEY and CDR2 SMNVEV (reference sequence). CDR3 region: CASSLYGGGYTEAFF. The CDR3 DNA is TGTGCCAGCAGTTTATACGGGGGGGGTTACACTGAAGCTTTCTTT.

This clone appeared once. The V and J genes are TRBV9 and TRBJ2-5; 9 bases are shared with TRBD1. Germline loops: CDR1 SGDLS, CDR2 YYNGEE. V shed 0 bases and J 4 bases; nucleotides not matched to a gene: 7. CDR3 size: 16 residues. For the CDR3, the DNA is TGTGCCAGCAGCGTAGAGGTGGGACAGGGAGGAGAGACCCAGTACTTC. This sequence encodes CASSVEVGQGGETQYF.

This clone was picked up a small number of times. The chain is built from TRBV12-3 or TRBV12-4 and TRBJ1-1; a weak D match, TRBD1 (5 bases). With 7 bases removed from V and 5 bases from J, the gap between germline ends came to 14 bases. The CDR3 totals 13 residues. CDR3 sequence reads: CASTFLGGTEAFF. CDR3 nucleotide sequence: TGTGCCAGCACCTTTTTGGGGGGGACTGAAGCTTTCTTT.

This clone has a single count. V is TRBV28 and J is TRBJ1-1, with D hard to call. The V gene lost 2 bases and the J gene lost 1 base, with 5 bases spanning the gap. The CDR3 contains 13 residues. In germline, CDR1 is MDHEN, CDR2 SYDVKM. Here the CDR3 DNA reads TGTGCCAGCAGTTTAGCTAGGAACACTGAAGCTTTCTTT. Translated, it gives CASSLARNTEAFF.

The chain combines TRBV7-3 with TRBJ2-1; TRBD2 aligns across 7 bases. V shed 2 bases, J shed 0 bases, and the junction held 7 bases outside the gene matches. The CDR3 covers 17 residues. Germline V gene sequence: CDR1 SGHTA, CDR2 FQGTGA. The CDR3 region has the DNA TGTGCCAGCAGCTTAGGGCTAGCGGAGAGCTCCTACAATGAGCAGTTCTTC. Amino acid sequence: CASSLGLAESSYNEQFF.

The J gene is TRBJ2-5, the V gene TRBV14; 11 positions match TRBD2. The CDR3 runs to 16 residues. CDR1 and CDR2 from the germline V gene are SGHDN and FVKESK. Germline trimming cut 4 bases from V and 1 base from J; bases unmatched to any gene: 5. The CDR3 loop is CASSPLAGDLQETQYF. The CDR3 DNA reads TGTGCCAGCAGCCCACTAGCGGGGGACCTCCAAGAGACCCAGTACTTC.

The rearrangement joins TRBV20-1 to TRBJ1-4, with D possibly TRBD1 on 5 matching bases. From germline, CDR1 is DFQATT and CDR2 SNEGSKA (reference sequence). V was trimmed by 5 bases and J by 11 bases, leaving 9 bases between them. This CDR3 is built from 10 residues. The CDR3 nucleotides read TGCAGTGCTGGGAGGGGCAAACTGTTTTTT. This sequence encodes CSAGRGKLFF.

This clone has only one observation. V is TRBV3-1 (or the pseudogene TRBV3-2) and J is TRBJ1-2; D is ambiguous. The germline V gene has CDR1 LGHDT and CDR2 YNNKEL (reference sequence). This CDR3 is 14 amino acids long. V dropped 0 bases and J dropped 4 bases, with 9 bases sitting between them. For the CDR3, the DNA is TGTGCCAGCAGCCAAGATGAGACTATCTATGGCTACACCTTC. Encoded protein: CASSQDETIYGYTF.

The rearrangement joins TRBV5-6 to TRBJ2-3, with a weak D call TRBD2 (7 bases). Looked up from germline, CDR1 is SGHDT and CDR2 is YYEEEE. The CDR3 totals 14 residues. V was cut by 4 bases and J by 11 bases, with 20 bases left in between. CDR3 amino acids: CASSPRGAGAGQYF. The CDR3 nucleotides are TGTGCCAGCAGCCCCCGGGGGGCGGGAGCGGGGCAGTATTTT.

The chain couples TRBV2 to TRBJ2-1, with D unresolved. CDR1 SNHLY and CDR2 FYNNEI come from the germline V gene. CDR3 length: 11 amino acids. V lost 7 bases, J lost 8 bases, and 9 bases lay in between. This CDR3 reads CASKELYEQFF. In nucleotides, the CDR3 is TGTGCCAGCAAGGAGCTCTATGAGCAGTTCTTC.

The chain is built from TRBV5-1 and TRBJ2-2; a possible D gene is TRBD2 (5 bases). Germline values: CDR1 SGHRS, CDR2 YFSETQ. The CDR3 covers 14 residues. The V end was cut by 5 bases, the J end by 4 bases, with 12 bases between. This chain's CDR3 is CASRKSGTTGELFF. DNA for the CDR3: TGCGCCAGCAGGAAAAGCGGAACCACCGGGGAGCTGTTTTTT.

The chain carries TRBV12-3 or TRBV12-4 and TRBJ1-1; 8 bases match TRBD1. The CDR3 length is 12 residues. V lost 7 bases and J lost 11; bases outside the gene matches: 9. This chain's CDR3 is CASTPPGGAAFF. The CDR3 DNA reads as TGTGCCAGCACTCCCCCAGGGGGCGCCGCTTTCTTT.

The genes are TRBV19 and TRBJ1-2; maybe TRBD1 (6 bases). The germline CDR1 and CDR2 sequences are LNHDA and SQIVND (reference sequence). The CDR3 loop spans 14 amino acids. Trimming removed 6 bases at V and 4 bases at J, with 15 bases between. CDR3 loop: CASRHPRGPYGYTF. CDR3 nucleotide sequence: TGTGCCAGTAGACACCCCAGGGGACCCTATGGCTACACCTTC.

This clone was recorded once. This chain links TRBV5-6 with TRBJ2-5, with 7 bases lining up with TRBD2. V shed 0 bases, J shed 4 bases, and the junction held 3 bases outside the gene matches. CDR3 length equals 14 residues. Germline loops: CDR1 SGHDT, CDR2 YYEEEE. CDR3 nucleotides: TGTGCCAGCAGCTTGGGGGAGGGCGGAGAGACCCAGTACTTC. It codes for CASSLGEGGETQYF.

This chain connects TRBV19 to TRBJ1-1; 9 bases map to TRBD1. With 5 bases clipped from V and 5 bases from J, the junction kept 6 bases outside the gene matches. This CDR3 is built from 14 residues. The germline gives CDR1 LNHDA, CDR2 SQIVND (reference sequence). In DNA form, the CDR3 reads TGTGCCAGTAGTGTCTCCGGGACAGGGACTGAAGCTTTCTTT. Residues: CASSVSGTGTEAFF.

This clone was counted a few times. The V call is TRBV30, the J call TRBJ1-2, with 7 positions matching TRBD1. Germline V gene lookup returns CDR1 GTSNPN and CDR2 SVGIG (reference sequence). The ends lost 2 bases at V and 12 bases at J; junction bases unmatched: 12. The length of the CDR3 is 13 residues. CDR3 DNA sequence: TGTGCCTGGAGTTACGGGGTCACAGGGGACCACACCTTC. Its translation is CAWSYGVTGDHTF.

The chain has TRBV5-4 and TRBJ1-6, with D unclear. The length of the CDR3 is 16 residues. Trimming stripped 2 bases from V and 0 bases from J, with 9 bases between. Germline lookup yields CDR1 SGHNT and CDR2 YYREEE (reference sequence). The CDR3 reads CASSFTGSSYNSPLHF. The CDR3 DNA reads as TGTGCCAGCAGCTTTACTGGGAGCTCCTATAATTCACCCCTCCACTTT.

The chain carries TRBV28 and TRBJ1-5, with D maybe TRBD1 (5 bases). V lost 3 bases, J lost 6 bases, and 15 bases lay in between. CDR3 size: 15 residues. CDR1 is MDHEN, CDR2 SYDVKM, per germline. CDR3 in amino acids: CASSLGQPRTQPQHF. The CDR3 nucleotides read TGTGCCAGCAGTTTGGGGCAGCCCAGGACTCAGCCCCAGCATTTT.

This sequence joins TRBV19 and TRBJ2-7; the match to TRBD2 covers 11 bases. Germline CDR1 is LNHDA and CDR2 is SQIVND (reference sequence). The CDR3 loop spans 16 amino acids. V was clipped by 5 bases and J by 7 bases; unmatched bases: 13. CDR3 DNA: TGTGCCAGTAGTCCTCCCTCACTAGCGGGAGTGGAAGAGCAGTACTTC. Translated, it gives CASSPPSLAGVEEQYF.

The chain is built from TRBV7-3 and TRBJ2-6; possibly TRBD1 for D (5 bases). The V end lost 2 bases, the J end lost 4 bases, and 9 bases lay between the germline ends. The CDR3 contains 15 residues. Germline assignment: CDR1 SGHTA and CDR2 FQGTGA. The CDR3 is CASSLDSTGANVLTF. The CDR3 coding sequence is TGTGCCAGCAGCTTAGACAGCACCGGGGCCAACGTCCTGACTTTC. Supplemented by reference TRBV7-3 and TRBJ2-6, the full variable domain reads GAGVSQTPSNKVTEKGKYVELRCDPISGHTALYWYRQSLGQGPEFLIYFQGTGAADDSGLPNDRFFAVRPEGSVSTLKIQRTERGDSAVYLCASSLDSTGANVLTFGAGSRLTVL.

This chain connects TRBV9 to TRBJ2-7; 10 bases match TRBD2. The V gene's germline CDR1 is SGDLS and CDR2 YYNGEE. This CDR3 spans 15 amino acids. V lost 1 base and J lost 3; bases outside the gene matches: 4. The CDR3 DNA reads TGTGCCAGCAGCGTACTAGCGGGAGAGAACTACGAGCAGTACTTC. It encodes CASSVLAGENYEQYF. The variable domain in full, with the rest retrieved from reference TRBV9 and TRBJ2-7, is DSGVTQTPKHLITATGQRVTLRCSPRSGDLSVYWYQQSLDQGLQFLIQYYNGEERAKGNILERFSAQQFPDLHSELNLSSLELGDSALYFCASSVLAGENYEQYFGPGTRLTVT.

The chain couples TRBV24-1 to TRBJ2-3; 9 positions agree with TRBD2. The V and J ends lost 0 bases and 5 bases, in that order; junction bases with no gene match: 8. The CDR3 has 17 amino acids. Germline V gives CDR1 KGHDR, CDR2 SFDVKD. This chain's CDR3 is CATSDLGGSGSRDTQYF. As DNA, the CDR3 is TGTGCCACCAGTGATTTGGGGGGTAGCGGGAGTCGAGATACGCAGTATTTT.

CDR3 residues: CASSFSGGPTGTEAFF. The CDR3 nucleotides are TGTGCCAGCAGCTTTTCAGGGGGCCCCACGGGCACTGAAGCTTTCTTT. The rearrangement joins TRBV5-5 to TRBJ1-1; TRBD1 aligns across 8 bases. Germline V gives CDR1 SGHKS, CDR2 YYEKEE (reference sequence). The CDR3 runs to 16 residues. V was pared by 2 bases and J by 4 bases, with 10 bases of the junction left unmatched.

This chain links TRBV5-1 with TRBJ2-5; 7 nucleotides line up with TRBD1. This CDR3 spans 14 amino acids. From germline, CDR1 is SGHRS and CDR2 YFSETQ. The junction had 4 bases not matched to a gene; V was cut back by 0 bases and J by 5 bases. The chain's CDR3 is CASSLVTGHETQYF. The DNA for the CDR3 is TGCGCCAGCAGCTTGGTGACAGGGCACGAGACCCAGTACTTC.

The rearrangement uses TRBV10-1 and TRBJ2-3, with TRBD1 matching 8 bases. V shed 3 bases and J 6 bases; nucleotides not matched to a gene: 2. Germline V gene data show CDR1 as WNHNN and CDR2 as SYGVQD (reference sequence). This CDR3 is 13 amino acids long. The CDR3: CASSEDRGDTQYF. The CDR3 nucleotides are TGCGCCAGCAGTGAAGACAGGGGCGATACGCAGTATTTT.

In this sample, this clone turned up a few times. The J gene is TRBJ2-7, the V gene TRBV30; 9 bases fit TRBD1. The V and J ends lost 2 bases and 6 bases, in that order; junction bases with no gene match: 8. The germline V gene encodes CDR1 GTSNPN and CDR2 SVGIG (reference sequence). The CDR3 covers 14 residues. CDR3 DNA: TGTGCCTGGAGTCAACCGGGACAGGGACGCGAGCAGTACTTC. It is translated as CAWSQPGQGREQYF.

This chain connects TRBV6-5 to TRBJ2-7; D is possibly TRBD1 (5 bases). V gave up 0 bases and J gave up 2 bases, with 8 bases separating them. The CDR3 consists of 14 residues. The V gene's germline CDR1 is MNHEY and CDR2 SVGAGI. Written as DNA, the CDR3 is TGTGCCAGCAGTTACTCGAAACAGGCCTACGAGCAGTACTTC. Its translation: CASSYSKQAYEQYF.

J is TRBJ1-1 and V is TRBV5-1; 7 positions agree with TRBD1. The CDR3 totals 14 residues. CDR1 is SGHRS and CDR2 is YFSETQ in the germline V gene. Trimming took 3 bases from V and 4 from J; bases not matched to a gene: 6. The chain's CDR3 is CASSSEGATTEAFF. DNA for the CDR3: TGCGCCAGCAGCTCGGAGGGGGCGACCACTGAAGCTTTCTTT.